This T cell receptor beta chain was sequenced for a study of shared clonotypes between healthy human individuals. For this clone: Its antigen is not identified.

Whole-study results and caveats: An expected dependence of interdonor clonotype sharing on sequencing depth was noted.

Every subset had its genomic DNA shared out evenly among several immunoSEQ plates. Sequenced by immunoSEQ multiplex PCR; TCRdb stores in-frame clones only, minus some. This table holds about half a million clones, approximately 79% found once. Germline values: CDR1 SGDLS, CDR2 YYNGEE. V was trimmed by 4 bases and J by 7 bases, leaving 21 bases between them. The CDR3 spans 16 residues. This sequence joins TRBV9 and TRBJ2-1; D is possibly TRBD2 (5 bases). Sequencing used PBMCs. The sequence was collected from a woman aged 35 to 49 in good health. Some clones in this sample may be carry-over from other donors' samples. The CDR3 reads CASSPNGGGDENEQFF. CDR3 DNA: TGTGCCAGCAGCCCAAACGGAGGTGGGGATGAGAATGAGCAGTTCTTC.